This paragraph reports one T cell receptor beta chain. These data are taken from a study of cytomegalovirus exposure and HLA in healthy donors. CDR1 and CDR2 from the germline V gene are SGHDN and FVKESK. V was trimmed by 3 bases and J by 5 bases, leaving 16 bases between them. The CDR3 is 15 residues long. PCR used 60 Vbeta primers and 13 Jbeta primers. Sequencing used immunoSEQ multiplex PCR; TCRdb keeps in-frame clones, though not all of them. Of 130,000 or so clones listed, 75% to 80% are singletons. The chain uses TRBV14 and TRBJ2-5; tentative D call: TRBD2 (5 bases). The source material was PBMCs. The origin of this receptor is a male donor in good health and CMV-seronegative. The CDR3 nucleotides are TGTGCCAGCAGCCAGAACCGGCTCGGGGTGGAGACCCAGTACTTC. Protein product: CASSQNRLGVETQYF.